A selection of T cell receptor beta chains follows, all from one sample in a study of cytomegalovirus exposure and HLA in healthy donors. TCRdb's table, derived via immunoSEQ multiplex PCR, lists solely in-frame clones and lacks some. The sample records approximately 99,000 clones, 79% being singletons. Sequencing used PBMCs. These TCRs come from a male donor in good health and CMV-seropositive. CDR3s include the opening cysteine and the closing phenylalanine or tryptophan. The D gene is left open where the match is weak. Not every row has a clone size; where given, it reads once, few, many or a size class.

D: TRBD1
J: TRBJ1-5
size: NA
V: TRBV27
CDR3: CASSFLGGLTGQPQHF
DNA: TGTGCCAGCAGTTTTCTAGGGGGCCTAACTGGCCAGCCCCAGCATTTT

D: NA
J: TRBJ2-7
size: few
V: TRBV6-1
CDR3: CASSGRDLPYEQYF
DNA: TGTGCCAGCAGTGGCCGGGACTTGCCCTACGAGCAGTACTTC

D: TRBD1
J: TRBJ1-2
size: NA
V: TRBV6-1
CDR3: CASSVDRGRDGYTF
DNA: TGTGCCAGCAGTGTGGACAGGGGGCGCGATGGCTACACCTTC

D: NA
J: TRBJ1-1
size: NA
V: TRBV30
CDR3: CAWRAQGFTEAFF
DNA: TGTGCCTGGAGGGCACAGGGTTTCACTGAAGCTTTCTTT

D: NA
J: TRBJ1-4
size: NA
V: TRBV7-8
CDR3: CASSLGPGGNEKLFF
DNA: TGTGCCAGCAGCTTAGGCCCGGGGGGGAATGAAAAACTGTTTTTT

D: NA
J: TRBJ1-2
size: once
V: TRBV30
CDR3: CAWTWAGAEYGYTF
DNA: TGTGCCTGGACGTGGGCAGGGGCGGAATATGGCTACACCTTC

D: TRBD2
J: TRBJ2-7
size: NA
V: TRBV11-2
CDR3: CASSSFRGEGYEQYF
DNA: TGTGCCAGCAGCTCCTTCCGCGGGGAGGGTTACGAGCAGTACTTC

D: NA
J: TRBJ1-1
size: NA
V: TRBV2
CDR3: CASSREGTNTEAFF
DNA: TGTGCCAGCAGTCGGGAGGGGACAAACACTGAAGCTTTCTTT

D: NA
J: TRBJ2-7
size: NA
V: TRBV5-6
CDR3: CASRIRQASYEQYF
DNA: TGTGCCAGCAGGATTCGACAGGCCTCCTACGAGCAGTACTTC

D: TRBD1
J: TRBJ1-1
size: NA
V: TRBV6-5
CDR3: CASSSTGVSMNTEAFF
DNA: TGTGCCAGCAGTTCGACAGGGGTCAGCATGAACACTGAAGCTTTCTTT

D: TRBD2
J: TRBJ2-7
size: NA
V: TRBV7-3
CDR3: CASILRDGRSGGSSYEQYF
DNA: TGTGCCAGCATCTTACGGGACGGGCGTAGCGGGGGATCCTCCTACGAGCAGTACTTC

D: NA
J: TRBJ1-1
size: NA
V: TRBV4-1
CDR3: CASSQEHREGTEAFF
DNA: TGCGCCAGCAGCCAGGAACATCGAGAGGGCACTGAAGCTTTCTTT

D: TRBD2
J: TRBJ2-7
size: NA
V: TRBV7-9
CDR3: CASSPPSGGTYEQYF
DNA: TGTGCCAGCAGCCCCCCTAGCGGGGGTACCTACGAGCAGTACTTC

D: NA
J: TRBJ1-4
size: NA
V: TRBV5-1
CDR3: CATRPGVTNEKLFF
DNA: TGCGCCACCCGACCAGGGGTTACTAATGAAAAACTGTTTTTT

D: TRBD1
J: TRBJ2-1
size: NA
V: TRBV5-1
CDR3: CASSLEGTGTEQFF
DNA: TGCGCCAGCAGCTTGGAGGGGACAGGAACGGAGCAGTTCTTC

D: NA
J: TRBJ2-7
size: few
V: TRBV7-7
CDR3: CASSSGDIHEQYF
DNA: TGTGCTAGCAGCTCCGGGGACATCCACGAGCAGTACTTC

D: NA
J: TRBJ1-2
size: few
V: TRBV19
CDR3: CASSRGHLANYGYTF
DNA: TGTGCCAGTAGTAGGGGACACTTAGCTAACTATGGCTACACCTTC

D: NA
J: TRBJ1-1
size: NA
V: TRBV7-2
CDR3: CASTGWTGNTEAFF
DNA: TGTGCCAGCACGGGCTGGACTGGGAACACTGAAGCTTTCTTT

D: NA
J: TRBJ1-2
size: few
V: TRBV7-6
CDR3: CASSPDSNYGYTF
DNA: TGTGCCAGCAGCCCTGACAGTAACTATGGCTACACCTTC

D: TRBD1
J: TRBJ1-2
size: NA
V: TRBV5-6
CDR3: CASSLEEGAVAGYTF
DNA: TGTGCCAGCAGCTTGGAGGAGGGGGCGGTTGCAGGCTACACCTTC

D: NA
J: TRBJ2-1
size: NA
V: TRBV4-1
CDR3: CASSPAPGNEQFF
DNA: TGCGCCAGCAGCCCTGCCCCGGGTAATGAGCAGTTCTTC

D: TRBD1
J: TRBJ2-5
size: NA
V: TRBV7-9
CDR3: CASSLVGDRVQETQYF
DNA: TGTGCCAGCAGCTTAGTAGGGGACAGGGTTCAGGAGACCCAGTACTTC

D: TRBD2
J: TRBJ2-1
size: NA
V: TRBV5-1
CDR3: CASSGTSGYNEQFF
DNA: TGCGCCAGCAGCGGGACTAGCGGATACAATGAGCAGTTCTTC

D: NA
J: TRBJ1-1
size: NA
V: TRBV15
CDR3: CATSEHHRDTEAFF
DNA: TGTGCCACCAGCGAACACCACAGGGACACTGAAGCTTTCTTT

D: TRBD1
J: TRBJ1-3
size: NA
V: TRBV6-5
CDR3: CASSYSDRVGNTIYF
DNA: TGTGCCAGCAGTTACTCGGACAGGGTAGGAAACACCATATATTTT

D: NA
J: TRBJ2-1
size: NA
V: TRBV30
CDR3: CAWSALQGSYNEQFF
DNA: TGTGCCTGGAGCGCGCTTCAGGGGTCCTACAATGAGCAGTTCTTC

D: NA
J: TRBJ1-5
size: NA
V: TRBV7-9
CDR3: CASSSGQGSNQPQHF
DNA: TGTGCCAGCAGCTCCGGTCAGGGCAGCAATCAGCCCCAGCATTTT

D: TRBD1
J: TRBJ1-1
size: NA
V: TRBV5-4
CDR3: CASSSRQGTEAFF
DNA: TGTGCCAGCAGCTCCCGACAGGGAACTGAAGCTTTCTTT

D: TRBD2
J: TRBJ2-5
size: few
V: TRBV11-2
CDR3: CASSFLAAYQETQYF
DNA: TGTGCCAGCAGCTTCCTAGCGGCGTACCAAGAGACCCAGTACTTC

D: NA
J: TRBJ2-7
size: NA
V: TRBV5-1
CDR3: CASSLAMAGNYEQYF
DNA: TGCGCCAGCAGCTTGGCCATGGCAGGGAACTACGAGCAGTACTTC

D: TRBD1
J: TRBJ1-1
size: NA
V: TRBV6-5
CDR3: CASSYGKGQGGTEAFF
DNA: TGTGCCAGCAGTTACGGCAAAGGACAGGGAGGGACTGAAGCTTTCTTT

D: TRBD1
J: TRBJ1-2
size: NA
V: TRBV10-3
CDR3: CAIRGDRDRDSNYGYTF
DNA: TGTGCCATCAGGGGAGACAGGGATAGAGACTCTAACTATGGCTACACCTTC

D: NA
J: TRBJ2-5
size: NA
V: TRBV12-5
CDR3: CASGLVLGTGEETQYF
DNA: TGTGCTAGTGGTTTGGTACTTGGGACTGGAGAAGAGACCCAGTACTTC

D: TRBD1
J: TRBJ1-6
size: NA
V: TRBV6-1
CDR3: CASSEHGDRGGSPLHF
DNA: TGTGCCAGCAGTGAACATGGGGACAGGGGTGGTTCACCCCTCCACTTT

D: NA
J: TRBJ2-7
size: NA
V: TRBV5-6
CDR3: CASSTGAYEQYF
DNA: TGTGCCAGCAGCACAGGAGCCTACGAGCAGTACTTC

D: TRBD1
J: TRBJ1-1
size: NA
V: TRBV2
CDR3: CASSDKGQGVSEAFF
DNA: TGTGCCAGCAGTGATAAAGGACAGGGAGTATCTGAAGCTTTCTTT

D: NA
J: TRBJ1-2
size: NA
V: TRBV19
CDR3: CASTSEQTLGGYTF
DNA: TGTGCCAGTACCTCAGAACAGACCTTAGGCGGCTACACCTTC

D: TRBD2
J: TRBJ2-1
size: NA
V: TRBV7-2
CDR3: CASSLSGANNEQFF
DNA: TGTGCCAGCAGCCTTAGCGGGGCCAACAATGAGCAGTTCTTC

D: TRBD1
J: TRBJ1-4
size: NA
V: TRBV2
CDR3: CASPLRWDRLATNEKLFF
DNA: TGTGCCAGCCCACTAAGGTGGGACAGACTTGCAACTAATGAAAAACTGTTTTTT

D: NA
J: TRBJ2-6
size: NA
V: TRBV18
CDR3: CASSPNGANVLTF
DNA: TGTGCCAGCTCACCCAATGGGGCCAACGTCCTGACTTTC

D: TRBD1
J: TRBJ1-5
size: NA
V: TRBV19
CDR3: CASTVTGYNQPQHF
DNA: TGTGCCAGTACTGTGACAGGGTACAATCAGCCCCAGCATTTT

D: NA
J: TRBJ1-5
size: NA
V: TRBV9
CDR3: CASSGEGVYQPQHF
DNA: TGTGCCAGCAGCGGCGAGGGGGTATATCAGCCCCAGCATTTT

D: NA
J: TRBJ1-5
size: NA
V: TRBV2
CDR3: CASSALARGQPQHF
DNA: TGTGCCAGCAGTGCTTTGGCCCGGGGTCAGCCCCAGCATTTT

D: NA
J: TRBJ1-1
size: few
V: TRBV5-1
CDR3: CASSPQRQANTEAFF
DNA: TGCGCCAGCAGCCCACAGAGACAGGCCAACACTGAAGCTTTCTTT

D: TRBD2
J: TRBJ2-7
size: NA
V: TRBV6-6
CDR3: CASRLAGGAYEQYF
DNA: TGTGCCAGCAGACTAGCGGGGGGTGCCTACGAGCAGTACTTC

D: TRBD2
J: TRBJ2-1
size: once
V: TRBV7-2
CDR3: CASSQARGGGYNEQFF
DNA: TGTGCCAGCAGCCAGGCGAGGGGCGGGGGCTACAATGAGCAGTTCTTC

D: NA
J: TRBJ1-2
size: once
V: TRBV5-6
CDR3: CASSSQAIYGYTF
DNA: TGTGCCAGCAGCAGCCAGGCCATTTATGGCTACACCTTC

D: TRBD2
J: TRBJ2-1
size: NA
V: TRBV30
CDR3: CAWSVYSGGEQFF
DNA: TGTGCCTGGAGTGTATATAGCGGGGGAGAGCAGTTCTTC

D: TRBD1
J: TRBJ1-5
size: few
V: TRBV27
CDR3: CASSLDRGGDQPQHF
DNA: TGTGCCAGCAGCTTGGACAGGGGGGGCGATCAGCCCCAGCATTTT

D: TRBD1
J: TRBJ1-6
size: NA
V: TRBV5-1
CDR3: CASSPGTGDNSPLHF
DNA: TGCGCCAGCAGTCCCGGGACAGGGGATAATTCACCCCTCCACTTT

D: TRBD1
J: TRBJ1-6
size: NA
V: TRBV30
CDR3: CAWSLGQDNSPLHF
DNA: TGTGCCTGGAGTCTGGGACAGGACAATTCACCCCTCCACTTT

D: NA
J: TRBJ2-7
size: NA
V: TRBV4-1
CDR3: CASSQDPTGISYEQYF
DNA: TGCGCCAGCAGCCAAGACCCCACAGGGATCTCCTACGAGCAGTACTTC

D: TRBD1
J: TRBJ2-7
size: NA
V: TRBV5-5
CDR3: CASSTGWGTVTYEQYF
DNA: TGTGCCAGCAGCACCGGGTGGGGGACAGTCACCTACGAGCAGTACTTC

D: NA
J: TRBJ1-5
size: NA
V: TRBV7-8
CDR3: CASSLEPGGFRGNQPQHF
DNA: TGTGCCAGCAGCTTAGAACCGGGGGGGTTTAGGGGCAATCAGCCCCAGCATTTT

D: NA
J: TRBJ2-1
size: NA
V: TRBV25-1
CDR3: CASSLLRNEQFF
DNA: TGTGCCAGCTCGCTCCTTAGAAATGAGCAGTTCTTC